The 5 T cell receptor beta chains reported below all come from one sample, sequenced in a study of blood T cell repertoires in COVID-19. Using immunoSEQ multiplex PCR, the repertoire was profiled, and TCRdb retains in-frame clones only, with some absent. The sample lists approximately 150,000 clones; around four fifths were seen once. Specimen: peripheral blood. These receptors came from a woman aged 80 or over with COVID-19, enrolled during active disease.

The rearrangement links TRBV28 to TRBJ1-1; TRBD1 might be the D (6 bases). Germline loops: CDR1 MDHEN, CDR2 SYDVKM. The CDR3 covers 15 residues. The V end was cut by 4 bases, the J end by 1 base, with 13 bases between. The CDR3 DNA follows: TGTGCCAGCAGTTACGCCGGGACACAGAACACTGAAGCTTTCTTT. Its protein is CASSYAGTQNTEAFF.

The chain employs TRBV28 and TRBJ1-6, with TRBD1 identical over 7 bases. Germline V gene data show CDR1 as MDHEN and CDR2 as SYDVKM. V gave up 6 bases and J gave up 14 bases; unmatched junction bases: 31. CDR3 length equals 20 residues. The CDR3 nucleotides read TGTGCCAGCAGCACTTATACCGGGACAGTTGGCCGGGGTAGAATTTGGGCCCTCCACTTT. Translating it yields CASSTYTGTVGRGRIWALHF.

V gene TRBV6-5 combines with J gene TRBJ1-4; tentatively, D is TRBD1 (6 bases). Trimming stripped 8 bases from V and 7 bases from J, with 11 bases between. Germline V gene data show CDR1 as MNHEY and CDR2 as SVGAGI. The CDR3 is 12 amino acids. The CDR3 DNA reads TGTGCCAGCTCAGGGGTTGGTGAAAAACTGTTTTTT. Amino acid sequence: CASSGVGEKLFF.

Written as DNA, the CDR3 is TGTGCCAGTAGTAGCAGGAGGGACAGGGAAGCTTTCTTT. Residues: CASSSRRDREAFF. J is TRBJ1-1 and V is TRBV19; TRBD1 matches 8 bases. The CDR3 has 13 amino acids. The V gene's germline CDR1 is LNHDA and CDR2 SQIVND (reference sequence). With V trimmed by 4 bases and J by 8 bases, 6 bases remained unmatched.

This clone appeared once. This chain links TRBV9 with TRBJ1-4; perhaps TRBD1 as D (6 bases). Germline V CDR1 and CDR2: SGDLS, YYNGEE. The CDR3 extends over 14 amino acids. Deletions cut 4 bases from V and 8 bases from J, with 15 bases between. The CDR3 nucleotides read TGTGCCAGCAGCCCCAACAGGGATGACGAAAAACTGTTTTTT. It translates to CASSPNRDDEKLFF. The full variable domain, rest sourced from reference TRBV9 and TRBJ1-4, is DSGVTQTPKHLITATGQRVTLRCSPRSGDLSVYWYQQSLDQGLQFLIQYYNGEERAKGNILERFSAQQFPDLHSELNLSSLELGDSALYFCASSPNRDDEKLFFGSGTQLSVL.